This is a list of T cell receptor beta chains from one sample in a study of blood T cell repertoires in COVID-19. Libraries were prepared by immunoSEQ multiplex PCR; TCRdb keeps only in-frame clonotypes and omits some of them. The data show more than 300,000 clones, 88% seen once. Input material: PBMCs or T cells enriched from blood (not recorded which). Receptor source: a woman in her late teens or twenties who had recovered from COVID-19. The CDR3 runs from the conserved cysteine through the conserved F or W. The D gene is left open where the match is weak. Clone size is stated in some rows and not others, as once, few, many or a class when expanded.

d_call j_call v_call clone_size cdr3_aa cdr3_nt
. TRBJ2-2 TRBV19 . CASSNLGEAGELFF TGTGCCAGTAGTAACCTCGGGGAGGCCGGGGAGCTGTTTTTT
. TRBJ1-2 TRBV18 . CASSPTTEVLGGYTF TGTGCCAGCTCACCGACGACAGAGGTGTTGGGTGGCTACACCTTC
. TRBJ2-1 TRBV12-3/TRBV12-4 . CAGAISYNEQFF TGTGCAGGGGCCATCTCCTACAATGAGCAGTTCTTC
. TRBJ2-1 TRBV11-3 . CASSFSGQKNEQFF TGTGCCAGCAGCTTTTCTGGGCAAAAAAATGAGCAGTTCTTC
. TRBJ1-5 TRBV7-2 . CASSLSETGVVPQHF TGTGCCAGCAGCTTAAGCGAGACAGGTGTCGTGCCCCAGCATTTT
TRBD1 TRBJ1-2 TRBV30 . CAWSVQGAGGYTF TGTGCCTGGAGTGTACAGGGGGCGGGGGGCTACACCTTC
TRBD1 TRBJ1-2 TRBV5-5 . CASSRPGQGVYGYTF TGTGCCAGCAGCCGACCGGGACAGGGGGTATATGGCTACACCTTC
. TRBJ2-7 TRBV7-2 once CASSLFGGSYEQYF TGTGCCAGCAGCTTATTCGGGGGCTCCTACGAGCAGTACTTC
. TRBJ1-3 TRBV7-8 . CASSLSGSGNTIYF TGTGCCAGCAGCTTATCGGGTTCCGGAAACACCATATATTTT
. TRBJ1-2 TRBV9 . CASSLRASQNYGYTF TGTGCCAGCAGCCTCAGGGCCTCACAAAACTATGGCTACACCTTC
TRBD1 TRBJ1-1 TRBV6-5 . CASSYSPGGASAEAFF TGTGCCAGCAGTTACAGTCCAGGGGGCGCGTCGGCTGAAGCTTTCTTT
. TRBJ1-3 TRBV24-1 . CATSDLMTVSSGNTIYF TGTGCCACCAGTGACCTCATGACAGTAAGCTCTGGAAACACCATATATTTT
. TRBJ1-6 TRBV19 . CASSAPGYNSPLHF TGTGCCAGTAGTGCCCCCGGTTATAATTCACCCCTCCACTTT
TRBD1 TRBJ1-1 TRBV30 . CASTVRGLGTEAFF TGTGCCTCCACCGTCAGGGGGCTAGGCACTGAAGCTTTCTTT
TRBD1 TRBJ1-1 TRBV6-2/TRBV6-3 . CASSYSGQEITLLGTEAFF TGTGCCAGCAGTTACTCAGGACAGGAGATTACTCTGTTGGGCACTGAAGCTTTCTTT
. TRBJ2-7 TRBV6-2/TRBV6-3 . CASSYRLKGGGTYEQYF TGTGCCAGCAGTTACAGACTCAAGGGGGGGGGAACCTACGAGCAGTACTTC
TRBD1 TRBJ1-5 TRBV2 . CASSRYSDRDRVGSNQPQHF TGTGCCAGCAGTAGGTATTCGGACCGGGACAGGGTAGGCAGCAATCAGCCCCAGCATTTT
. TRBJ1-2 TRBV30 . CASLLGGYTF TGTGCCTCCTTGCTCGGTGGCTACACCTTC
. TRBJ1-1 TRBV3-1/TRBV3-2 . CASSQYGRAPAFF TGTGCCAGCAGCCAATATGGGCGGGCCCCAGCTTTCTTT
. TRBJ1-2 TRBV20-1 . CSGEGVYGYTF TGCAGTGGTGAGGGTGTCTATGGCTACACCTTC
TRBD1 TRBJ1-3 TRBV7-8 . CASSQGGGGNTIYF TGTGCCAGCAGTCAAGGGGGCGGTGGAAACACCATATATTTT
. TRBJ1-4 TRBV9 once CASSVEGATNEKLFF TGTGCCAGCAGCGTGGAGGGAGCAACTAATGAAAAACTGTTTTTT
. TRBJ1-2 TRBV6-5 few CASSYGGNYGYTF TGTGCCAGCAGTTACGGCGGAAACTATGGCTACACCTTC
TRBD2 TRBJ2-3 TRBV7-9 . CASSPGTSGGKPTDTQYF TGTGCCAGCAGCCCCGGGACTAGCGGGGGCAAGCCCACAGATACGCAGTATTTT
. TRBJ2-5 TRBV7-3 once CASSLYPRETQYF TGTGCCAGCAGCTTGTACCCCCGGGAGACCCAGTACTTC
. TRBJ2-6 TRBV4-2 . CASSQAQGGSSGANVLTF TGTGCCAGCAGCCAGGCTCAGGGGGGAAGCTCTGGGGCCAACGTCCTGACTTTC
. TRBJ1-1 TRBV11-2 . CASSSTRYPFGNTEAFF TGTGCCAGCAGCTCTACTCGGTACCCCTTCGGGAACACTGAAGCTTTCTTT
. TRBJ2-7 TRBV18 . CASSRTGDYEQYF TGTGCCAGCTCCCGGACGGGGGACTACGAGCAGTACTTC
. TRBJ2-5 TRBV10-3 . CAISDILEETQYF TGTGCCATCAGTGACATATTGGAGGAGACCCAGTACTTC
TRBD1 TRBJ2-1 TRBV7-8 . CASSPQGASYNEQFF TGTGCCAGCAGCCCCCAGGGGGCATCCTACAATGAGCAGTTCTTC
TRBD1 TRBJ1-1 TRBV3-1/TRBV3-2 . CASSPTVGQGEAFF TGTGCCAGCAGCCCGACCGTAGGACAGGGTGAAGCTTTCTTT
. TRBJ2-2 TRBV11-3 . CASSLERVTGELFF TGTGCCAGCAGCTTAGAGAGGGTCACCGGGGAGCTGTTTTTT
. TRBJ2-7 TRBV6-6 . CASSRTTQTTGPEQYF TGTGCCAGCAGCCGAACGACCCAAACGACAGGTCCCGAGCAGTACTTC
. TRBJ2-2 TRBV19 . CASSLTGLGDGELFF TGTGCCAGTAGCCTAACGGGACTCGGGGACGGGGAGCTGTTTTTT
. TRBJ2-5 TRBV15 . CATSRDRSQETQYF TGTGCCACCAGCAGAGATCGGTCCCAAGAGACCCAGTACTTC
TRBD1 TRBJ2-7 TRBV3-1/TRBV3-2 . CASSQDPAGTGTGYEQYF TGTGCCAGCAGCCAAGATCCGGCGGGGACAGGGACAGGGTACGAGCAGTACTTC
. TRBJ2-3 TRBV9 . CASSVDGGTGGDTQYF TGTGCCAGCAGCGTAGATGGGGGCACGGGCGGAGATACGCAGTATTTT
. TRBJ2-7 TRBV29-1 . CSVETRQSGKQYF TGCAGCGTTGAAACCCGACAGTCTGGAAAGCAGTACTTC
TRBD1 TRBJ1-2 TRBV7-3 . CASSPGQGGRGYTF TGTGCCAGCAGCCCTGGCCAGGGGGGCCGCGGCTACACCTTC
TRBD1 TRBJ1-5 TRBV27 . CASSLSPGGSDQPQHF TGTGCCAGCAGTTTATCTCCAGGGGGCTCAGATCAGCCCCAGCATTTT
TRBD1 TRBJ1-1 TRBV7-2 . CASSPTGGSPEAFF TGTGCCAGCAGCCCGACAGGGGGGTCCCCTGAAGCTTTCTTT
. TRBJ1-3 TRBV29-1 . CSVQVLPPSGNTIYF TGCAGCGTTCAAGTACTACCCCCATCTGGAAACACCATATATTTT
. TRBJ1-1 TRBV30 . CAGDRSKVEAFF TGTGCCGGAGACAGGAGCAAAGTTGAAGCTTTCTTT
. TRBJ2-2 TRBV10-3 . CAIGEDTGELFF TGTGCCATCGGGGAGGACACCGGGGAGCTGTTTTTT
. TRBJ1-2 TRBV20-1 . CSASPGGQAIYGYTF TGCAGTGCGAGTCCTGGCGGGCAGGCCATCTATGGCTACACCTTC
TRBD1 TRBJ2-3 TRBV5-1 . CASSLGRGRTDTQYF TGCGCCAGCAGCTTGGGCAGGGGGCGGACAGATACGCAGTATTTT
. TRBJ2-7 TRBV7-9 . CASSLVWRPYEQYF TGTGCCAGCAGCTTAGTCTGGAGGCCCTACGAGCAGTACTTC
. TRBJ1-5 TRBV2 . CASSDEGVQPQHF TGTGCCAGCAGTGATGAAGGGGTCCAGCCCCAGCATTTT
. TRBJ1-1 TRBV30 . CAWSTEMNTEAFF TGTGCCTGGAGTACCGAGATGAACACTGAAGCTTTCTTT
. TRBJ1-6 TRBV19 . CASSRSGTLWGHNSPLHF TGTGCCAGTAGTAGGTCGGGCACCCTCTGGGGCCACAATTCACCCCTCCACTTT
. TRBJ1-2 TRBV4-1 . CASSDGGQGYTF TGCGCCAGCAGCGATGGGGGCCAGGGCTACACCTTC
TRBD1 TRBJ1-5 TRBV7-6 . CASSSGQGYQPQHF TGTGCCAGCAGCTCGGGACAGGGCTATCAGCCCCAGCATTTT
TRBD2 TRBJ2-7 TRBV27 . CASSLQGDSGFYEQYF TGTGCCAGCAGTTTACAGGGAGATAGCGGGTTTTACGAGCAGTACTTC
TRBD2 TRBJ2-1 TRBV7-9 . CASSPRRGGHNEQFF TGTGCCAGCAGCCCACGGCGGGGGGGCCACAATGAGCAGTTCTTC
. TRBJ1-4 TRBV5-4 few CASSKQETNEKLFF TGTGCCAGCAGCAAACAGGAAACTAATGAAAAACTGTTTTTT